This TCR beta chain was obtained from a study of T cells expressing NK-cell markers. TCRdb re-called the 5' RACE reads, yielding one record per CDR3 amino acid sequence without DNA. The sample yields about 390,000 distinct CDR3 sequences, of which the top ten take up about 10%. Germline V gives CDR1 SGHVS, CDR2 FQNEAQ. The CDR3 loop spans 12 amino acids. The clonotype originates from a woman aged 45-65 years in good health. Sequenced sample: blood T cells: a sorted CD56 or NKG2C T cell subset, CD4+ or CD8+ T cells, or bulk PBMC T cells (not recorded which). This chain connects TRBV7-8 to TRBJ2-1. CDR3 sequence: CASSLIPTNLFF.